The sequence of this TCR beta chain was determined in a study of OX40 agonist ivuxolimab in advanced cancers. Per the germline V gene, CDR1 is SGHAT and CDR2 is FQNNGV. The CDR3 contains 16 residues. V was pared by 5 bases and J by 3 bases, with 6 bases of the junction left unmatched. Profiled with immunoSEQ multiplex PCR; TCRdb holds only in-frame clones, not every one. The table shows about 64,000 clones, with 80% to 90% occurring only once. This clonotype originated in an adult with an advanced solid tumor such as melanoma, head and neck, liver or kidney cancer. Sequenced here: CD4+ or CD8+ T cells sorted from blood, sampled in a trial of the OX40 agonist ivuxolimab. The J gene is TRBJ2-7, the V gene TRBV11-2, with 14 bases identical to TRBD2. DNA for the CDR3: TGTGCCAGCAGCAGACAGGGGACTAGCGGGGGCTACGAGCAGTACTTC. The encoded protein is CASSRQGTSGGYEQYF.